What follows is one T cell receptor beta chain and its context. This sample is part of a study of CD8 T cells in ankylosing spondylitis. The germline gives CDR1 SNHLY, CDR2 FYNNEI. The CDR3 consists of 13 residues. V gave up 0 bases and J gave up 12 bases, with 12 bases separating them. MiXCR was run by TCRdb on the 5' RACE reads, yielding one entry per CDR3 protein. Among 250,000 to 300,000 distinct CDR3 sequences listed, around 18% were seen once. The chain links TRBV2 to TRBJ2-1, with a possible D match to TRBD2 (5 bases). The TCR comes from a male donor with ankylosing spondylitis or in good health (not recorded which). Sample: blood, either unsorted or a sorted T cell fraction (not recorded which). CDR3 region: CASSEAEESGQFF. The CDR3 DNA reads as TGTGCCAGCAGTGAAGCGGAGGAATCCGGGCAGTTCTTC.